The 21 T cell receptor beta chains given below trace back to one sample, sequenced in a study of T cell changes during pregnancy in multiple sclerosis. Clones were sequenced by immunoSEQ multiplex PCR, and TCRdb holds only the in-frame ones, with some missing. The table lists 65,000 to 80,000 clones, 90% to 95% of them singletons, with 0.9% to 1.2% in the top ten. The sample was peripheral blood, taken in the first trimester of pregnancy. The receptors shown here come from a female donor with multiple sclerosis, enrolled in a pregnancy study.

Only one count was recorded for this clone. The chain is built from TRBV18 and TRBJ1-2, with 9 bases that match TRBD1. CDR1 KGHSH and CDR2 LQKENI come from the germline V gene. The J segment lost 4 bases and the V segment lost 3 bases, leaving 6 bases of the junction unmatched. The CDR3 sequence is 15 residues long. CDR3 coding DNA: TGTGCCAGCTCACCTGAAACAGGGGGCGCCTATGGCTACACCTTC. It encodes CASSPETGGAYGYTF.

The genes are TRBV10-1 and TRBJ1-2; D perhaps matches TRBD1 (5 bases). Trimming stripped 8 bases from V and 7 bases from J, with 23 bases between. This CDR3 contains 15 residues. Germline V gene lookup returns CDR1 WNHNN and CDR2 SYGVQD (reference sequence). The CDR3 DNA sequence: TGCGCCAGCGGAAGTTACAGGCCGATCCTTCCTGGCTACACCTTC. It yields the protein CASGSYRPILPGYTF.

V gene TRBV16 combines with J gene TRBJ2-2, with a possible D match to TRBD2 (6 bases). Germline CDR1 is KGHSY and CDR2 is FQNENV. The CDR3 is made up of 16 amino acids. V lost 4 bases to trimming and J lost 0 bases, with 12 bases between them. Written as DNA, the CDR3 is TGTGCCAGCAGCCCGCAATCGGGGGCGAACACCGGGGAGCTGTTTTTT. Protein: CASSPQSGANTGELFF.

The V call is TRBV28, the J call TRBJ1-4; unclear D gene. This CDR3 has 13 residues. Germline assignment: CDR1 MDHEN and CDR2 SYDVKM. V lost 5 bases and J 7 bases, leaving 11 bases between the germline ends. The DNA for the CDR3 is TGTGCCAGCAGTCGAGGAGGAGGTGAAAAACTGTTTTTT. The encoded protein is CASSRGGGEKLFF.

The chain is built from TRBV15 and TRBJ2-5; 11 positions match TRBD2. Per the germline V gene, CDR1 is LNHNV and CDR2 is YYDKDF (reference sequence). V shed 4 bases, J shed 5 bases, and the junction held 18 bases outside the gene matches. The CDR3 consists of 19 residues. In DNA form, the CDR3 reads TGTGCCACCAGCACCCCTCAAGGGGTAGCGGGGGGGGGTTGGGAGACCCAGTACTTC. Protein sequence: CATSTPQGVAGGGWETQYF.

V usage is TRBV29-1 and J usage is TRBJ2-5; TRBD2 might be the D (8 bases). The germline V and J ends were trimmed by 6 bases and 5 bases, with 16 bases remaining between them. The length of the CDR3 is 13 residues. Germline CDR1 reads SQVTM; CDR2 reads ANQGSEA. CDR3 sequence reads: CSVRQGGRETQYF. For the CDR3, the DNA is TGCAGCGTCCGACAGGGCGGGAGGGAGACCCAGTACTTC.

The rearrangement links TRBV7-3 to TRBJ1-2; D ambiguous. This CDR3 region has 14 residues. Trimming took 2 bases from V and 4 from J, leaving 11 bases between them. Germline values: CDR1 SGHTA, CDR2 FQGTGA. CDR3 bases: TGTGCCAGCAGCTTATCAGCCGGCGGCTATGGCTACACCTTC. Its protein product is CASSLSAGGYGYTF.

The V and J genes are TRBV7-9 and TRBJ1-1, with TRBD1 matching 8 bases. Germline V gene data show CDR1 as SEHNR and CDR2 as FQNEAQ (reference sequence). Trimming at V came to 4 bases and at J to 5 bases, leaving 9 bases not matched to a gene. This CDR3 has 15 residues. The CDR3 DNA follows: TGTGCCAGCAGCTCGCCCGGACAGGGAAGGACTGAAGCTTTCTTT. Its protein is CASSSPGQGRTEAFF.

The gene calls are TRBV2 and TRBJ1-2, with D unresolved. This CDR3 has 15 amino acids. Looked up from germline, CDR1 is SNHLY and CDR2 is FYNNEI. The V and J ends lost 6 bases and 6 bases respectively, with 20 bases between them. The CDR3 sequence is CASRAIGEQSHGYTF. CDR3 nucleotides: TGTGCCAGCAGGGCTATCGGGGAGCAGTCCCATGGCTACACCTTC.

The chain's CDR3 is CASSLRTSGVYNEQFF. As DNA, the CDR3 is TGTGCCAGCAGCTTACGGACTAGCGGGGTCTACAATGAGCAGTTCTTC. The rearrangement links TRBV11-2 to TRBJ2-1, with 12 nucleotides matching TRBD2. This CDR3 is 16 amino acids long. Per germline, CDR1 SGHAT and CDR2 FQNNGV. V lost 2 bases, J lost 3 bases, and 2 bases stayed unmatched.

The chain uses TRBV6-1 and TRBJ1-3, with 7 positions matching TRBD1. V shed 4 bases, J shed 3 bases, and the junction held 6 bases outside the gene matches. The CDR3 loop spans 15 amino acids. The germline gives CDR1 MNHNS, CDR2 SASEGT. CDR3 loop: CASSVTGSDGNTIYF. The CDR3, as DNA: TGTGCCAGCAGTGTGACAGGGTCAGATGGAAACACCATATATTTT.

The J gene is TRBJ2-1, the V gene TRBV6-1, with TRBD1 matching 9 bases. Trimming removed 5 bases from V and 2 bases from J; junction bases left unmatched: 4. This CDR3 spans 15 amino acids. CDR1 and CDR2 from the germline V gene are MNHNS and SASEGT. The CDR3 here is CASSTRQGAYNEQFF. The DNA for the CDR3 is TGTGCCAGCAGTACCAGACAGGGGGCCTACAATGAGCAGTTCTTC.

The chain couples TRBV11-2 to TRBJ1-2, with 7 nucleotides matching TRBD1. V was clipped by 5 bases and J by 3 bases; unmatched bases: 3. This CDR3 comprises 13 residues. Germline CDR1 reads SGHAT; CDR2 reads FQNNGV. CDR3 in DNA: TGTGCCAGCAGCACCGACAGGGACTATGGCTACACCTTC. Its protein product is CASSTDRDYGYTF.

This chain links TRBV19 with TRBJ2-1; 10 bases fit TRBD2. V lost 6 bases and J lost 4; bases outside the gene matches: 6. The CDR3 is made up of 15 amino acids. Germline assignment: CDR1 LNHDA and CDR2 SQIVND (reference sequence). This CDR3 is CASSASGGAYNEQFF. The CDR3 DNA reads TGTGCCAGTAGCGCGAGCGGGGGGGCTTACAATGAGCAGTTCTTC.

The rearrangement joins TRBV28 to TRBJ2-7; 9 nucleotides agree with TRBD1. After removal of 6 bases from V and 3 bases from J, the junction contained 6 bases not matched to a gene. The CDR3 totals 14 residues. Germline lookup yields CDR1 MDHEN and CDR2 SYDVKM. The CDR3 loop is CASRGTGTSYEQYF. The CDR3, as DNA: TGTGCCAGCAGGGGGACAGGGACGAGCTACGAGCAGTACTTC.

The count of this clone is one. The chain is built from TRBV6-4 and TRBJ1-3, with D possibly TRBD1 on 5 matching bases. From germline, CDR1 is MRHNA and CDR2 SNTAGT. V dropped 5 bases and J dropped 0 bases, with 17 bases sitting between them. The CDR3 is 17 amino acids. CDR3 sequence: CASSKKWDLCSGNTIYF. DNA of the CDR3: TGTGCCAGCAGTAAGAAATGGGACTTATGCTCTGGAAACACCATATATTTT.

The rearrangement links TRBV9 to TRBJ2-1, with D possibly being TRBD2 (7 bases). CDR1 and CDR2 from the germline V gene are SGDLS and YYNGEE. Deletions cut 0 bases from V and 5 bases from J, with 15 bases between. The CDR3 is 16 amino acids. The CDR3 spells CASSVDPRGRDNEQFF. Written as DNA, the CDR3 is TGTGCCAGCAGCGTAGATCCTAGGGGGAGGGACAATGAGCAGTTCTTC.

The sample holds a few counts of this clone. The J gene is TRBJ1-1, the V gene TRBV18; D not resolved. V was shortened by 2 bases and J by 1 base, with 5 bases between the two germline ends. CDR1 and CDR2 (germline): KGHSH, LQKENI. The CDR3 has 13 amino acids. The CDR3, as DNA: TGTGCCAGCTCACCAACACAGAACACTGAAGCTTTCTTT. It translates to CASSPTQNTEAFF.

The rearrangement links TRBV14 to TRBJ1-3; D call uncertain. With 1 base removed from V and 0 bases from J, the gap between germline ends came to 4 bases. CDR1 SGHDN and CDR2 FVKESK come from the germline V gene. The CDR3 length is 14 residues. CDR3 nucleotide sequence: TGTGCCAGCAGCCAAGTTAGCTCTGGAAACACCATATATTTT. Translating it yields CASSQVSSGNTIYF.

Worth noting for this clone: Relative to the germline gene, one junction end is altered; a read error may explain this. This chain uses TRBV29-1 with TRBJ2-1; 13 bases are shared with TRBD2. The CDR3 has 17 residues. The germline gives CDR1 SQVTM, CDR2 ANQGSEA. Here the CDR3 DNA reads TGCAGCGCTGAAGTCACCGGGACTAGCGGGATTCGCAATGAGCAGTTCTTC. Translated: CSAEVTGTSGIRNEQFF.

V usage is TRBV5-4 and J usage is TRBJ2-2; 7 bases map to TRBD2. Germline V gene lookup returns CDR1 SGHNT and CDR2 YYREEE (reference sequence). This CDR3 has 15 amino acids. V lost 3 bases and J lost 0; bases outside the gene matches: 2. The DNA of the CDR3 is TGTGCCAGCAGCTCGACTAGCCCGAACACCGGGGAGCTGTTTTTT. Protein: CASSSTSPNTGELFF.